At least ten counts were recorded for the clone carrying this T cell receptor (beta chain). No antigen is known for it. A J-beta primer mix and a sample-barcoded 5' primer were used in a second PCR of roughly 6 to 11 cycles. The template-switch adaptor, which had 12 random nucleotides, put a tag on each cDNA molecule. TCRdb itself ran the 5' RACE reads through MiXCR, one entry per CDR3 protein. Among 550,000 to 800,000 distinct CDR3 sequences, approximately 30% were seen once, and the ten largest hold approximately 15%. This sample is drawn from a study of blood T cells in healthy people across ages. Study observations and caveats: Unknown donor CMV status possibly confounded expanded clonotype changes.

Per germline, CDR1 SGHAT and CDR2 FQNNGV. This CDR3 has 13 amino acids. V was cut by 5 bases and J by 5 bases, with 12 bases left in between. The people who gave samples were healthy Caucasians from Russia, aged roughly 6 to 95. Total RNA extracted from each sample amounted to at least 6 micrograms. This clonotype was obtained from an elderly woman in good health. This chain links TRBV11-2 with TRBJ2-5, with D possibly TRBD2 on 5 matching bases. Sequencing used blood. For the CDR3, the DNA is TGTGCCAGCAGCCGGGAAAGGTCGGAGACCCAGTACTTC. Translating gives CASSRERSETQYF. Supplemented by reference TRBV11-2 and TRBJ2-5, the full variable domain reads EAGVAQSPRYKIIEKRQSVAFWCNPISGHATLYWYQQILGQGPKLLIQFQNNGVVDDSQLPKDRFSAERLKGVDSTLKIQPAKLEDSAVYLCASSRERSETQYFGPGTRLLVL.